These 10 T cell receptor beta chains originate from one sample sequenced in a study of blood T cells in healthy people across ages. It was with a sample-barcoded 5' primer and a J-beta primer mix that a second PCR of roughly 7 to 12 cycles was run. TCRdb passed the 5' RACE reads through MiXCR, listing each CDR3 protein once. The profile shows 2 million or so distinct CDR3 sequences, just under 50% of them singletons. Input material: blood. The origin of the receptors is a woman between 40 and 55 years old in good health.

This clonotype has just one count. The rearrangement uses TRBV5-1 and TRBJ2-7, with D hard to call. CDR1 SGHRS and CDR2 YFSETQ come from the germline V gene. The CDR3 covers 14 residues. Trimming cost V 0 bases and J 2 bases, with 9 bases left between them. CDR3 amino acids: CASSLATRPYEQYF. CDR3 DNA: TGCGCCAGCAGCTTGGCCACACGCCCCTACGAGCAGTACTTC.

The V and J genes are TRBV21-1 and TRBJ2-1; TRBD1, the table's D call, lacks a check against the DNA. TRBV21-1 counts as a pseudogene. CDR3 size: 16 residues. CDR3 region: CARLGPPGSSYNEQFF. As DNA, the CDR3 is TGTGCCAGGTTAGGTCCCCCTGGAAGCTCCTACAATGAGCAGTTCTTC.

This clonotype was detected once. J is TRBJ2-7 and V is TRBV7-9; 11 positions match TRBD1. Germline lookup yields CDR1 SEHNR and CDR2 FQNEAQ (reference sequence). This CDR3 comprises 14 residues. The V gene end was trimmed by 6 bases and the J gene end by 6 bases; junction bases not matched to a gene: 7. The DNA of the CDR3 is TGTGCCAGCAGTATATGGGACAGGGGGGCCGAGCAGTACTTC. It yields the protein CASSIWDRGAEQYF. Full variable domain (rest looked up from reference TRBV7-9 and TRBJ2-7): DTGVSQNPRHKITKRGQNVTFRCDPISEHNRLYWYRQTLGQGPEFLTYFQNEAQLEKSRLLSDRFSAERPKGSFSTLEIQRTEQGDSAMYLCASSIWDRGAEQYFGPGTRLTVT.

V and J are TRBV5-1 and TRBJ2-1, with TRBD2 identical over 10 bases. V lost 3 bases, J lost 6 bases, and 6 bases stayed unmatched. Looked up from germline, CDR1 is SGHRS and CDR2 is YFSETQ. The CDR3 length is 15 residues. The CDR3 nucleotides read TGCGCCAGCAGCTCCGGACTAGCGGAACCCAATGAGCAGTTCTTC. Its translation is CASSSGLAEPNEQFF.

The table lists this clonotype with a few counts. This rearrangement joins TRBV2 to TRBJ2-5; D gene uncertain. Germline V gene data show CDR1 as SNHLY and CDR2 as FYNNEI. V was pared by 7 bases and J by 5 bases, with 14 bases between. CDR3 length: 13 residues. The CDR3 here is CASTKGRVETQYF. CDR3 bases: TGTGCCAGCACTAAAGGAAGGGTGGAGACCCAGTACTTC.

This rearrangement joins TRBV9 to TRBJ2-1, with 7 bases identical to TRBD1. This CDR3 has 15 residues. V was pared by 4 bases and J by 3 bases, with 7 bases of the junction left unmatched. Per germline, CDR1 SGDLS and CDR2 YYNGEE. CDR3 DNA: TGTGCCAGCAGCCTTCAGGGGGTGGACTACAATGAGCAGTTCTTC. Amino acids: CASSLQGVDYNEQFF.

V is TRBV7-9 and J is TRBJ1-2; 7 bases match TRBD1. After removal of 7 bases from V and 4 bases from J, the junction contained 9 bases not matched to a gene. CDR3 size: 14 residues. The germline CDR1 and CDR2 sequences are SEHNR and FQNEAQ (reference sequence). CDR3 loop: CASKKGGASYGYTF. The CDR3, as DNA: TGTGCCAGCAAAAAAGGGGGCGCCTCCTATGGCTACACCTTC.

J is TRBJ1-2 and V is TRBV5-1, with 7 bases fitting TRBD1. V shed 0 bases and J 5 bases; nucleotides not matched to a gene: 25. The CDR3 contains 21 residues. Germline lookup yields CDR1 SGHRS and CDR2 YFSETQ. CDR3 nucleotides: TGCGCCAGCAGCTTGGTCTCAGGGGAAGGGGGCCACCTCCGCGTCATTTATGGCTACACCTTC. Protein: CASSLVSGEGGHLRVIYGYTF. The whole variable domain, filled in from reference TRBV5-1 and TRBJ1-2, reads KAGVTQTPRYLIKTRGQQVTLSCSPISGHRSVSWYQQTPGQGLQFLFEYFSETQRNKGNFPGRFSGRQFSNSRSEMNVSTLELGDSALYLCASSLVSGEGGHLRVIYGYTFGSGTRLTVV.

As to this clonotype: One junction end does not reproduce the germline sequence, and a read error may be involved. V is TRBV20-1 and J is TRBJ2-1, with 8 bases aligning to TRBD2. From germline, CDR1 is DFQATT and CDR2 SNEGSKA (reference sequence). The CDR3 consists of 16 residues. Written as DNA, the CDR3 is TGCAGTGCTCACAACGGCGGGGGGACCTCCAACAATGAGCAGTTCTTC. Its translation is CSAHNGGGTSNNEQFF.

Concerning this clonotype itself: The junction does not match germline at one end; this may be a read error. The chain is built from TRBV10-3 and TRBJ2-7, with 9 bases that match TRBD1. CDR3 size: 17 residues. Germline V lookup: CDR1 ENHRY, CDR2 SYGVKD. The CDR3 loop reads CAISETKQGALSCEQYF. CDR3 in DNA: TGTGCCATCAGTGAGACAAAACAGGGGGCGTTGTCCTGCGAGCAGTACTTC.